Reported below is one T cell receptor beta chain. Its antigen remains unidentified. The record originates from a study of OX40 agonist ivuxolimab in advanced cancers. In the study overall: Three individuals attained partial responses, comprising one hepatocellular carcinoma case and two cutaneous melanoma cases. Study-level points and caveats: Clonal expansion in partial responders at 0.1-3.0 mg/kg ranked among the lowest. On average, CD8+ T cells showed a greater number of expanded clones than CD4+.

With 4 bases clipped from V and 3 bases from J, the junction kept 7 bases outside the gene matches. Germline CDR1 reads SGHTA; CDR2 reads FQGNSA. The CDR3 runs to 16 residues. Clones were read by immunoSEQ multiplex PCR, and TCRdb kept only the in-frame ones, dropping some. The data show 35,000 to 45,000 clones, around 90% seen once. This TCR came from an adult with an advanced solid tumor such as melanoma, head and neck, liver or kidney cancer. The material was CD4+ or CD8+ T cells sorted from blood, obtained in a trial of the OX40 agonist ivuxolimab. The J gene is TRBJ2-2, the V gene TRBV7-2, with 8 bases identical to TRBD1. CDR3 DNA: TGTGCCAGCAGCTCCGCCCAGGGGGCTGACACCGGGGAGCTGTTTTTT. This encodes CASSSAQGADTGELFF.